The 14 T cell receptor beta chains reported below all come from one sample, sequenced in a study of long-term antiretroviral therapy in people with HIV. The authors ran the immunoSEQ assay, v3.0, at survey level. Using immunoSEQ multiplex PCR, the repertoire was profiled, and TCRdb retains in-frame clones only, with some absent. The data show approximately 20,000 clones, with roughly 79% seen just once and approximately 4.6% held by the top ten. The sequencing here drew on unsorted PBMCs, taken 0.5 years after starting antiretroviral therapy. These receptors all come from a man younger than 30 with HIV.

V and J are TRBV28 and TRBJ2-7, with 9 bases matching TRBD2. J lost 4 bases, V lost 2 bases, and 12 bases had no gene match. The CDR3 extends over 17 amino acids. Germline V lookup: CDR1 MDHEN, CDR2 SYDVKM. CDR3 loop: CASSLSPAGGLSYEQYF. CDR3 nucleotide sequence: TGTGCCAGCAGTTTAAGTCCAGCGGGGGGTCTCTCGTACGAGCAGTACTTC. Variable domain in full (rest from reference TRBV28 and TRBJ2-7): DVKVTQSSRYLVKRTGEKVFLECVQDMDHENMFWYRQDPGLGLRLIYFSYDVKMKEKGDIPEGYSVSREKKERFSLILESASTNQTSMYLCASSLSPAGGLSYEQYFGPGTRLTVT.

The chain carries TRBV9 and TRBJ2-7; 12 bases are shared with TRBD2. The CDR3 extends over 18 amino acids. Germline values: CDR1 SGDLS, CDR2 YYNGEE. The junction had 12 bases not matched to a gene; V was cut back by 0 bases and J by 5 bases. The DNA for the CDR3 is TGTGCCAGCAGCGTAGGACTAGCGGGAGCGGGAGTCAGCCACGAGCAGTACTTC. This sequence encodes CASSVGLAGAGVSHEQYF.

This clone was seen once. Mismatch with germline at one junction end may stem from a read error. J is TRBJ1-5 and V is TRBV5-5; D gene unclear. CDR3 length: 14 amino acids. Germline-derived CDR1 and CDR2 are SGHKS and YYEKEE (reference sequence). For the CDR3, the DNA is TGCGCCAGCAGCCAAAACCGTTACAATCAGCCCCAGCATTTT. Its protein is CASSQNRYNQPQHF.

This clone was detected once. J is TRBJ2-5 and V is TRBV14; tentative D call: TRBD1 (6 bases). The germline V and J ends were trimmed by 3 bases and 4 bases, with 12 bases remaining between them. The CDR3 spans 14 residues. Germline CDR1 and CDR2: SGHDN and FVKESK. This CDR3 reads CASSQNRVGETQYF. The CDR3 nucleotides are TGTGCCAGCAGCCAGAACAGGGTAGGAGAGACCCAGTACTTC. Full variable domain (rest looked up from reference TRBV14 and TRBJ2-5): EAGVTQFPSHSVIEKGQTVTLRCDPISGHDNLYWYRRVMGKEIKFLLHFVKESKQDESGMPNNRFLAERTGGTYSTLKVQPAELEDSGVYFCASSQNRVGETQYFGPGTRLLVL.

The J gene is TRBJ2-3, the V gene TRBV5-1, with TRBD2 matching 7 bases. The CDR3 totals 16 residues. Germline loops: CDR1 SGHRS, CDR2 YFSETQ. V was clipped by 0 bases and J by 2 bases; unmatched bases: 6. CDR3 coding DNA: TGCGCCAGCAGCTTGGATCCTAGCGGAGTCACAGATACGCAGTATTTT. This encodes CASSLDPSGVTDTQYF.

The chain joins TRBV5-4 to TRBJ1-2, with TRBD1 matching over 7 bases. Germline assignment: CDR1 SGHNT and CDR2 YYREEE (reference sequence). The CDR3 is 13 amino acids. V lost 2 bases to trimming and J lost 5 bases; unmatched junction nucleotides: 3. The CDR3 sequence: CASSLSGGYGYTF. The CDR3 region has the DNA TGTGCCAGCAGCTTATCAGGGGGTTATGGCTACACCTTC.

This clone occurred a few times. The chain combines TRBV29-1 with TRBJ2-7; 7 bases are a match to TRBD2. Germline V CDR1 and CDR2: SQVTM, ANQGSEA. This CDR3 has 12 residues. Trimming at V came to 6 bases and at J to 1 base, leaving 3 bases not matched to a gene. The CDR3 reads CSVREESYEQYF. DNA of the CDR3: TGCAGCGTCCGGGAGGAGTCCTACGAGCAGTACTTC.

This chain uses TRBV19 with TRBJ2-7; D is uncertain. The CDR3 contains 13 residues. V was shortened by 3 bases and J by 6 bases, with 12 bases between the two germline ends. CDR1 is LNHDA, CDR2 SQIVND, per germline (reference sequence). The DNA for the CDR3 is TGTGCCAGTAGTATTAGAGGCCCTTCCGAGCAGTACTTC. This translates into CASSIRGPSEQYF.

This chain connects TRBV2 to TRBJ2-3; D tentatively fits TRBD1 or TRBD2 (5 bases each). The CDR3 has 14 residues. Between the trimmed V and J ends, which lost 7 bases and 0 bases, there was a span of 11 bases. Germline V gives CDR1 SNHLY, CDR2 FYNNEI. As DNA, the CDR3 is TGTGCCAGCAAGACGGGGCCTAGCACAGATACGCAGTATTTT. Amino acid sequence: CASKTGPSTDTQYF.

The chain recombines TRBV4-1 with TRBJ1-6; no definite D call. V lost 6 bases and J lost 8, with 23 bases in between. Per germline, CDR1 MGHRA and CDR2 YSYEKL. The length of the CDR3 is 17 residues. The CDR3 here is CASRENVGLGIDSPLHF. Written as DNA, the CDR3 is TGCGCCAGCAGAGAAAACGTCGGACTAGGGATTGATTCACCCCTCCACTTT.

The chain uses TRBV5-4 and TRBJ2-1; D gene ambiguous. The CDR3 sequence is 15 residues long. Trimming took 6 bases from V and 15 from J, leaving 28 bases between them. Germline-derived CDR1 and CDR2 are SGHNT and YYREEE (reference sequence). The CDR3 protein is CASKGFGQIDEARFF. CDR3 bases: TGTGCCAGCAAGGGTTTCGGGCAGATCGATGAAGCGAGGTTCTTC. Together with reference TRBV5-4 and TRBJ2-1, the CDR3 gives the full variable domain: ETGVTQSPTHLIKTRGQQVTLRCSSQSGHNTVSWYQQALGQGPQFIFQYYREEENGRGNFPPRFSGLQFPNYSSELNVNALELDDSALYLCASKGFGQIDEARFFGPGTRLTVL.

The gene calls are TRBV28 and TRBJ2-3; no definite D call. This CDR3 is 15 amino acids long. Germline V gene data show CDR1 as MDHEN and CDR2 as SYDVKM. The V and J ends lost 5 bases and 0 bases respectively, with 12 bases between them. Here the CDR3 DNA reads TGTGCCAGCAGTCCCCTCGGTCCTAGCACAGATACGCAGTATTTT. Residues: CASSPLGPSTDTQYF.

In its sample, this clone was seen once. V and J are TRBV11-2 and TRBJ2-1; TRBD1 might be the D (5 bases). Trimming shortened V by 5 bases and J by 5 bases, and 16 bases separated the two germline ends. Per the germline V gene, CDR1 is SGHAT and CDR2 is FQNNGV. CDR3 length: 15 amino acids. The CDR3 sequence is CASSPRQGPHNEQFF. In nucleotides, the CDR3 is TGTGCCAGCAGCCCTAGGCAGGGCCCTCACAATGAGCAGTTCTTC.

This clone was seen only a few times. V and J are TRBV9 and TRBJ2-7, with TRBD1 identical over 7 bases. This CDR3 has 15 residues. The trim removed 0 bases at V and 4 bases at J, leaving 7 bases unmatched. Germline loops: CDR1 SGDLS, CDR2 YYNGEE. The CDR3 DNA sequence: TGTGCCAGCAGCGTAGTTCCAGGGGGTAGTTACGAGCAGTACTTC. Its protein is CASSVVPGGSYEQYF. The full variable domain, its missing parts supplied by reference TRBV9 and TRBJ2-7, is DSGVTQTPKHLITATGQRVTLRCSPRSGDLSVYWYQQSLDQGLQFLIQYYNGEERAKGNILERFSAQQFPDLHSELNLSSLELGDSALYFCASSVVPGGSYEQYFGPGTRLTVT.